This T cell receptor (beta chain) was captured in a study of T cell changes during pregnancy in multiple sclerosis. Generated by immunoSEQ multiplex PCR, the TCRdb table keeps only in-frame clones and is missing some. The data contain 35,000 to 50,000 clones, 80% to 90% of them singletons. The germline V gene encodes CDR1 WNHNN and CDR2 SYGVQD (reference sequence). This CDR3 region has 14 residues. Unmatched junction bases numbered 1, after V lost 2 bases and J lost 1 base. Specimen: CD4+ T cells from peripheral blood mononuclear cells, collected after pregnancy. The chain carries TRBV10-1 and TRBJ2-5, with 7 bases aligning to TRBD1. This clonotype was sampled from a female donor with multiple sclerosis, enrolled in a pregnancy study. The CDR3 DNA reads TGCGCCAGCAGTGAGCGGACAGGCCAAGAGACCCAGTACTTC. Translated: CASSERTGQETQYF.